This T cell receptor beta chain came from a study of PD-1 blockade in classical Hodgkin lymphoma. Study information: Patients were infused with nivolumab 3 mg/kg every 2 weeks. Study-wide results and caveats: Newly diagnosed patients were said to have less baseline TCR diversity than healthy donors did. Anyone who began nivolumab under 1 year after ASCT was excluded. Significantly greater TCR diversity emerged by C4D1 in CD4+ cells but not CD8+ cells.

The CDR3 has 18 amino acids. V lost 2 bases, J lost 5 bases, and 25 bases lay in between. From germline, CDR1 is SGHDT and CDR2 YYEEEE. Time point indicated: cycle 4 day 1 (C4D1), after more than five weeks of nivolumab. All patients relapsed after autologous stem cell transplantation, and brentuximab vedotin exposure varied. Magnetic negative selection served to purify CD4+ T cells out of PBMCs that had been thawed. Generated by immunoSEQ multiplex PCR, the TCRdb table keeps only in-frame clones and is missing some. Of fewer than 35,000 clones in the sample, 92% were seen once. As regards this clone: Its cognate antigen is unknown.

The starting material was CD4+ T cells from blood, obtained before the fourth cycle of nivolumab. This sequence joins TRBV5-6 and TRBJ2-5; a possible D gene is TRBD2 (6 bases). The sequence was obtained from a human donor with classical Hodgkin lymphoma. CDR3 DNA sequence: TGTGCCAGCAGCTTTAGCGGTGGCGGAACCCTCGCCCGGGAGACCCAGTACTTC. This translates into CASSFSGGGTLARETQYF.